This T cell receptor (beta chain) was observed in a study of CD8 T cells in ankylosing spondylitis. General study points: Prior literature has documented some motif variants in synovial fluid and blood from reactive arthritis. What appeared characteristic of ankylosing spondylitis blood was a TCR beta motif of several highly homologous variants. Reportedly, disease-linked clones are significantly enriched in ankylosing spondylitis patients' matched synovial fluid.

It was by quantitative 5'-RACE with molecular barcodes that TCR beta libraries were made. TCRdb passed the 5' RACE reads through MiXCR, listing each CDR3 protein once. The table has 150,000 or so distinct CDR3 sequences, approximately 10% seen once. Germline CDR1 LNHDA, CDR2 SQIVND (reference sequence). The CDR3 runs 13 residues. Of note for this clonotype: The antigen remains undetermined.

The chain employs TRBV19 and TRBJ1-5; D gene unclear. TRBJ2-3 matches the DNA end more closely, so the J call is doubtful. This TCR was recovered from a male donor with ankylosing spondylitis or in good health (not recorded which). The sequencing sample was made of blood, either unsorted or a sorted T cell fraction (not recorded which). The CDR3 loop reads CASSMQANQPQYF. The CDR3 DNA is TGTGCCAGTAGTATGCAGGCCAATCAGCCCCAGTATTTT.